The 3 T cell receptor beta chains in this list originate from one sample, sequenced in a study of T cell responses to AZD1222 COVID-19 vaccine (dated by TCRdb to about 2021). What this sample's time point label stands for: about 28 days (+/-7) after the second vaccine dose. The library was prepared using the immunoSEQ multiplex PCR assay. TCRdb took this table from immuneACCESS and kept in-frame rearrangements with V and J called. Such tables lack part of the clones; where checked against another copy, unresolved V genes explain under half of the gap, and the rest is unexplained. The sample contains roughly 180,000 clones, approximately 91% of them found a single time. Approximately 3.7% of the sample is in the top ten clones. Material: peripheral blood, obtained 28 days after the second AZD1222 dose. All receptors derive from an adult who received the AZD1222 COVID-19 vaccine.

V and J are TRBV18 and TRBJ1-1; D call uncertain. The germline V gene encodes CDR1 KGHSH and CDR2 LQKENI. The CDR3 covers 15 residues. The V end was cut by 0 bases, the J end by 1 base, with 9 bases between. The chain's CDR3 is CASSPPRGWNTEAFF. The CDR3 DNA reads TGTGCCAGCTCACCACCAAGAGGGTGGAACACTGAAGCTTTCTTT. Looking up the rest from reference TRBV18 and TRBJ1-1 gives the full variable domain: NAGVMQNPRHLVRRRGQEARLRCSPMKGHSHVYWYRQLPEEGLKFMVYLQKENIIDESGMPKERFSAEFPKEGPSILRIQQVVRGDSAAYFCASSPPRGWNTEAFFGQGTRLTVV.

This clone was seen just once. The chain uses TRBV11-2 and TRBJ2-7; D might be TRBD1 or TRBD2, each matching 5 bases. CDR3 length: 14 residues. V shed 5 bases and J shed 1 base, with 12 bases lying between them. Germline V gives CDR1 SGHAT, CDR2 FQNNGV. The CDR3 region is CASSRDGSSYEQYF. Written as DNA, the CDR3 is TGTGCCAGCAGCCGGGACGGCAGTTCCTACGAGCAGTACTTC.

The rearrangement links TRBV7-2 to TRBJ2-6, with D maybe TRBD1 (7 bases). Trimming shortened V by 3 bases and J by 2 bases, and 14 bases separated the two germline ends. Germline assignment: CDR1 SGHTA and CDR2 FQGNSA. The CDR3 is made up of 17 amino acids. The CDR3 bases are TGTGCCAGCAGCTTCAGGGGGGCAGGCGCTGGGGCCAACGTCCTGACTTTC. Translating gives CASSFRGAGAGANVLTF. Full variable domain (missing parts from reference TRBV7-2 and TRBJ2-6): GAGVSQSPSNKVTEKGKDVELRCDPISGHTALYWYRQSLGQGLEFLIYFQGNSAPDKSGLPSDRFSAERTGGSVSTLTIQRTQQEDSAVYLCASSFRGAGAGANVLTFGAGSRLTVL.